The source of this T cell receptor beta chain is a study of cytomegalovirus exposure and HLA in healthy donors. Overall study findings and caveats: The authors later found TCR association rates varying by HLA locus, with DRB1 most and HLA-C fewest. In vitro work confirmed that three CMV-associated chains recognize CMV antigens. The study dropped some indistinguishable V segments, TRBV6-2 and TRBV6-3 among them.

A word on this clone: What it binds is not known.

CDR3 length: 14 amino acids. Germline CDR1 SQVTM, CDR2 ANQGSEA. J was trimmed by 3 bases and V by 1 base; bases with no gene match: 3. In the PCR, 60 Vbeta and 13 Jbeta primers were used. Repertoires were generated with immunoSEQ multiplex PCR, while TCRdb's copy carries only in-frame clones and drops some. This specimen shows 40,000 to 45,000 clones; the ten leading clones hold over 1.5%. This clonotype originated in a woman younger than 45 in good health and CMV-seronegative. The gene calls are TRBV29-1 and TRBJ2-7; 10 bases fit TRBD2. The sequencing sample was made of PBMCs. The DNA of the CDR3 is TGCAGCGTTGAAGGGCTAGCGGGAGACTACGAGCAGTACTTC. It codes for CSVEGLAGDYEQYF.